This T cell receptor (beta chain) was sequenced during a study of T-cell memory formation after mild COVID-19 (TCRdb year 2021). With regard to the full study: TCR sequence clusters from the two donors were largely donor specific. Two young, previously healthy adult volunteers, one female and one male, were included in the cohort. Longitudinal TCRalpha and TCRbeta repertoire sequencing tracked T-cell clones expanding and contracting after mild COVID-19 in a couple of donors.

This clonotype was observed a handful of times. Its antigen specificity is not known. No per-base quality is available; no much larger clone lies one base away. PBMCs were isolated by Ficoll-Paque density gradient centrifugation. The paper's findings and limits, for the study overall: Contracting CD4+ clones turned up mainly in the CM and EM memory subsets, whereas EMRA was where CD8+ clones were enriched. The detection of some responding clones in pre-infection memory suggests that pre-existing cross-reactive memory T cells joined the SARS-CoV-2 response. The study included only a couple of mild cases, and larger cohorts that include severe cases with pre-infection samples were judged to be necessary. The second-wave clones that peaked on day 37 were not confirmed to be SARS-CoV-2 specific. From day 15 to 85, contracting clones showed balanced CD4/CD8 phenotypes, whereas a second wave of clones that expanded from day 15 to 37 leaned towards CD4+.

V loses 3 bases, J loses 5 bases, and the germline ends lie 12 bases apart. Including cysteine and phenylalanine, the CDR3 has 14 amino acids. The read is trimmed to its CDR3 DNA, 42 bases read in frame from base 1. CDR1 and CDR2 were assigned from the germline V gene (reference sequence) as SGHKS and YYEKEE. TCRdb records Illumina NovaSeq 6000 as the sequencer. Using 5'RACE with constant-segment primers, TCRalpha and TCRbeta cDNA libraries were constructed, with sample barcodes and unique molecular identifiers added in the process. Trizol reagent was used to extract RNA from every sample. Amplification of the libraries took two PCR steps, and the second step added a second sample barcode plus Illumina TruSeq adapters. Sequencing of libraries was performed on an Illumina NovaSeq with 2 x 150 bp paired-end reads. As for the authors' bioinformatics: With migec v1.2.7, reads were demultiplexed and then collapsed into UMI-guided consensus sequences. With mixcr v2.1.11, UMI consensuses were aligned to TRA and TRB V and J templates and assembled into clonotypes. Clonotypes were classified as expanded or contracted when called significant by both edgeR and NoisET, with noise models trained on biological replicates. For edgeR calls, a false discovery rate-adjusted p below 0.01 and a log2 fold-change threshold of 1 were applied. PCA with hierarchical clustering of max-normalized trajectories of the 1000 most abundant clonotypes was used as exploratory dynamics analysis. The CD4 or CD8 phenotype of responding clones was assigned using the separately sequenced CD4+ and CD8+ repertoires. In-frame beta chains were kept once TCRdb had trimmed the public reads at Q25 with fastp and called clones with MiXCR. All rows with the same CDR3 protein become a single entry with the most common DNA and genes. TCRdb, not the authors, supplied the V and J calls. Counted in this sample were approximately 300,000 distinct CDR3 sequences; over 7% of them appeared once. The ten largest clones represent about 22% of the sample.

The receptor chain draws on TRBV5-5 and TRBJ1-5; the D gene assignment is ambiguous. The source is a man younger than 35 who had mild COVID-19 (a few samples of this study predate the infection). The sample titles of this study are shuffled in the database, so cell type and time point are left out; the donor was told from shared clones. Sequencing input: PBMCs or a T cell subset sorted from them (not recorded which). The CDR3 here reads CASSSKTDYQPQHF. The DNA sequence is TGTGCCAGCAGCTCAAAGACGGATTATCAGCCCCAGCATTTT.